The clone carrying this TCR beta chain was counted between two and nine times. Its antigen is undetermined. Profiled with immunoSEQ multiplex PCR; TCRdb holds only in-frame clones, not every one. The sample contains roughly 40,000 clones, 89% of which appear only once. Germline V lookup: CDR1 MNHNS, CDR2 SASEGT. The CDR3 has 12 residues. Trimming cost V 7 bases and J 4 bases, with 10 bases left between them. Naive, memory, effector memory and TEMRA subsets, all unstimulated, were sequenced in a few donor pairs. This specimen comes from a study of siplizumab effects on memory and regulatory T cells. Findings of the study overall: Both greater diversity than memory cells and a major contribution to the alloresponse seemed to characterize naive T cells. Suppressive activity of Tregs proliferating in siplizumab cultures remained unconfirmed.

Sequenced material: naive CD4+ T cells sorted from blood. This chain links TRBV6-1 with TRBJ1-2; D unclear. This receptor was obtained from a human donor in good health. The CDR3 region has the DNA TGTGCCAGCAAGGGAACCGCCTATGGCTACACCTTC. It translates to CASKGTAYGYTF.